Each of the 11 T cell receptor beta chains below was sequenced from the same sample in a study of T cell responses to AZD1222 COVID-19 vaccine. Produced via immunoSEQ multiplex PCR; TCRdb's table is partial and in-frame only. The repertoire holds roughly 93,000 clones, 70% to 90% seen once, with 5% to 7.5% in the top ten. The source material was peripheral blood, sampled on day 0 of AZD1222 vaccination. These TCRs come from an adult in good health.

This chain links TRBV5-5 with TRBJ2-5, with D perhaps assigned TRBD1 or TRBD2 (6 bases each). Germline CDR1 SGHKS, CDR2 YYEKEE (reference sequence). Trimming pared 0 bases from V and 4 bases from J, leaving 16 bases between. The CDR3 totals 16 residues. CDR3 in DNA: TGTGCCAGCAGCTTGGGAGGGGGGATTATGGCAGAGACCCAGTACTTC. This translates into CASSLGGGIMAETQYF.

The chain recombines TRBV6-1 with TRBJ1-2; tentatively, D is TRBD1 (5 bases). From germline, CDR1 is MNHNS and CDR2 SASEGT. With 3 bases removed from V and 0 bases from J, the gap between germline ends came to 11 bases. The CDR3 has 15 residues. CDR3 DNA: TGTGCCAGCAGTGAGGGGGACGGTGCTAACTATGGCTACACCTTC. Protein sequence: CASSEGDGANYGYTF.

The chain joins TRBV7-2 to TRBJ2-3; the D call may be TRBD1 or TRBD2 (5 bases each). Germline V gene sequence: CDR1 SGHTA, CDR2 FQGNSA. The CDR3 has 12 amino acids. V gave up 3 bases and J gave up 5 bases, with 6 bases separating them. The CDR3 region is CASSLGEDTQYF. Written as DNA, the CDR3 is TGTGCCAGCAGCTTGGGGGAAGATACGCAGTATTTT.

The V call is TRBV6-1, the J call TRBJ1-5; D is perhaps TRBD1 (5 bases). The CDR3 runs to 16 residues. The V gene lost 1 base and the J gene lost 3 bases, with 13 bases spanning the gap. Per the germline V gene, CDR1 is MNHNS and CDR2 is SASEGT. The CDR3 protein is CASSEGVGAYNQPQHF. The CDR3 DNA reads as TGTGCCAGCAGTGAAGGTGTAGGGGCCTACAATCAGCCCCAGCATTTT.

The chain recombines TRBV5-6 with TRBJ1-5, with D possibly matching TRBD1 (5 bases). Germline-derived CDR1 and CDR2 are SGHDT and YYEEEE. The V end lost 3 bases, the J end lost 7 bases, and 11 bases lay between the germline ends. The CDR3 length is 13 residues. This CDR3 is CASSSEEGQPQHF. The CDR3 DNA sequence: TGTGCCAGCAGCTCCGAGGAGGGGCAGCCCCAGCATTTT. The variable domain in full, completed from reference TRBV5-6 and TRBJ1-5, reads DAGVTQSPTHLIKTRGQQVTLRCSPKSGHDTVSWYQQALGQGPQFIFQYYEEEERQRGNFPDRFSGHQFPNYSSELNVNALLLGDSALYLCASSSEEGQPQHFGDGTRLSIL.

The chain recombines TRBV6-1 with TRBJ2-7; a weak D match, TRBD1 (5 bases). This CDR3 comprises 15 residues. Germline assignment: CDR1 MNHNS and CDR2 SASEGT. V dropped 2 bases and J dropped 2 bases, with 13 bases sitting between them. CDR3 sequence (DNA): TGTGCCAGCAGTGAATTGTGGGCAGGGCCCTACGAGCAGTACTTC. It specifies CASSELWAGPYEQYF.

The V call is TRBV2, the J call TRBJ1-1; D remains unclear. The CDR3 extends over 16 amino acids. Between the trimmed V and J ends, which lost 2 bases and 7 bases, there was a span of 20 bases. From germline, CDR1 is SNHLY and CDR2 FYNNEI. The chain's CDR3 is CASSESNKQIRSEAFF. CDR3 nucleotide sequence: TGTGCCAGCAGTGAATCAAACAAACAAATAAGGAGTGAAGCTTTCTTT. The full variable domain, its missing parts supplied by reference TRBV2 and TRBJ1-1, is EPEVTQTPSHQVTQMGQEVILRCVPISNHLYFYWYRQILGQKVEFLVSFYNNEISEKSEIFDDQFSVERPDGSNFTLKIRSTKLEDSAMYFCASSESNKQIRSEAFFGQGTRLTVV.

The V call is TRBV6-5, the J call TRBJ2-1; D is unresolved. The ends were cut back, 2 bases at V and 2 bases at J, with 4 bases in the middle. This CDR3 region has 13 residues. Germline V lookup: CDR1 MNHEY, CDR2 SVGAGI. CDR3 protein: CASSYDTYNEQFF. CDR3 nucleotides: TGTGCCAGCAGTTACGACACCTACAATGAGCAGTTCTTC.

The V and J genes are TRBV5-1 and TRBJ1-1, with D hard to call. The CDR3 totals 14 residues. Trimming took 4 bases from V and 2 from J, leaving 12 bases between them. Germline-derived CDR1 and CDR2 are SGHRS and YFSETQ. The chain's CDR3 is CASSLAVSNTEAFF. As DNA, the CDR3 is TGCGCCAGCAGCCTCGCGGTCAGCAACACTGAAGCTTTCTTT.

The count of this clone is one. This chain joins TRBV4-3 and TRBJ2-2, with D possibly matching TRBD1 (6 bases). This CDR3 is built from 16 residues. The V end was cut by 4 bases, the J end by 0 bases, with 12 bases between. Germline CDR1 is LGHNA and CDR2 is YSLEER. In DNA, the CDR3 is TGCGCCAGCAGCCGGACAGCCAACCCGAACACCGGGGAGCTGTTTTTT. Its translation is CASSRTANPNTGELFF.

J is TRBJ1-1 and V is TRBV5-3; D gene uncertain. TRBV5-3 is placed among ORFs of uncertain function. CDR3 length: 13 residues. V lost 4 bases to trimming and J lost 5 bases, with 12 bases between them. DNA of the CDR3: TGTGCCAGAAGCCGTCGGGGTTGTACTGAAGCTTTCTTT. This sequence encodes CARSRRGCTEAFF.